This paragraph reports one T cell receptor (beta chain). What antigen it recognizes has not been identified. Base qualities are not provided; no much larger clone lies one nucleotide away. The data stem from a study of T cell responses to AZD1222 COVID-19 vaccine (dated by TCRdb to the early 2020s). Background on the whole study: A total of just over 230 trial participants underwent TCR sequencing, of whom around 210 had received two doses of AZD1222 and 26 had received two doses of the MenACWY control vaccine. Trial participants were enrolled into age subgroups of 18-55, 56-69 and 70-plus years, which contained approximately 150, 28 and 58 TCR-sequenced participants, respectively.

This specimen's time point label, interpreted: about 28 days (+/-7) after the second vaccine dose. AZD1222 recipients whose second dose came at about 4 weeks and those whose second dose came at about 12 weeks were combined into one group, since spike-specific TCR depth and breadth did not differ between the two schedules. Vaccinee samples were obtained from the UK trials COV001 and COV002, which included a single-blind randomized controlled phase 2/3 trial of AZD1222 (ChAdOx1 nCoV-19) in healthy adults. Trial participant PBMC samples were collected at day 0 and day 28 after the second dose for TCRbeta chain sequencing. Study-wide findings and limitations: The 56-69-year group was small, and its depth increase did not reach significance, likely because of low power. Because no day 14 peak-response samples were available, repertoires were characterized only after the peak T cell response. After two AZD1222 doses, both the breadth and the depth of spike-specific TCRs were significantly higher than at day 0 and than in MenACWY recipients. The vaccine-associated CD4 TCRs covered the entire spike protein, and the dominant responses fell in regions 160-218 and 743-854. Nearly half of unique spike-specific TCRs reportedly recognized epitopes outside regions mutated in the B.1.351 and B.1.1.7 variants. Participants were mostly white British and included more females than males, and it was suggested by the authors that clonal diversity may have been underestimated. Conclusions about previously exposed vaccinees are limited because only a handful of AZD1222 recipients were SARS-CoV-2 seropositive at baseline.

The CDR3 regions of human TCRbeta chains were subjected to immunosequencing. The original methods were these. Repertoire TCRs were matched against a reference library of SARS-CoV-2-specific TCRs generated with the MIRA antigen-specificity platform. Breadth meant the fraction of unique TCRs that were SARS-CoV-2-associated, whereas depth meant the fraction of total T cells that were SARS-CoV-2-associated. Using the MIRA data, each spike-specific TCR was mapped to the spike region that the TCR reacts to and placed in a CD4 or CD8 class. Log10-transformed breadth and depth values were compared by one-way ANOVA with Sidak's multiple comparisons tests. TCRdb took over this immuneACCESS table, retaining in-frame rearrangements with V and J assigned. Such tables are incomplete; in checked studies, under half of the missing clones stem from an unresolved V gene, and the remainder is unexplained. The V and J calls and clone size come from that table; D and trimming were worked out from the DNA. The sample records 95,000 to 150,000 clones, around 90% of which are singletons. Of the sample, 2.6% is held by the ten largest clones.

The starting material was peripheral blood, obtained 28 days after the second AZD1222 dose. The TCR sequence derives from an adult who received the AZD1222 COVID-19 vaccine.

The CDR3 is CASSLDRAAAFF. DNA sequence: TGTGCCAGCAGCCTAGACAGGGCGGCGGCTTTCTTT. This sequence uses TRBV5-8 and TRBJ1-1; 7 bases in the middle match TRBD1. V is trimmed back by 4 bases and J by 11 bases, and the junction contains 8 bases that no gene match accounts for. Its CDR3 holds 12 amino acids, cysteine through phenylalanine. Here the CDR3 DNA is all that survives: 36 bases in frame from base 1. CDR1 SGHTS and CDR2 YDEGEE are derived from the germline V gene.